This T cell receptor beta chain was observed in a study of cytomegalovirus exposure and HLA in healthy donors. PCR used 60 Vbeta primers and 13 Jbeta primers. The data were produced by immunoSEQ multiplex PCR, yet TCRdb's version contains in-frame clones alone and is incomplete. Of 35,000 to 55,000 clones listed, roughly 60% are singletons. Of note for this clone: Its target is not known.

General observations from the study: TCR beta V segments were, for the most part, productive about 87% or about 30% of the time in an earlier analysis. Reports described diagnosis of cytomegalovirus status by the classifier as highly specific and sensitive.

The germline V and J ends were trimmed by 3 bases and 7 bases, with 11 bases remaining between them. The CDR3 spans 13 residues. The germline V gene has CDR1 MNHNS and CDR2 SASEGT. Sequencing input: PBMCs. This TCR derives from a human donor in good health. V usage is TRBV6-1 and J usage is TRBJ2-3, with D possibly matching TRBD2 (5 bases). CDR3 DNA sequence: TGTGCCAGCAGTGATAGGCACGGGAATACGCAGTATTTT. Translating it yields CASSDRHGNTQYF.